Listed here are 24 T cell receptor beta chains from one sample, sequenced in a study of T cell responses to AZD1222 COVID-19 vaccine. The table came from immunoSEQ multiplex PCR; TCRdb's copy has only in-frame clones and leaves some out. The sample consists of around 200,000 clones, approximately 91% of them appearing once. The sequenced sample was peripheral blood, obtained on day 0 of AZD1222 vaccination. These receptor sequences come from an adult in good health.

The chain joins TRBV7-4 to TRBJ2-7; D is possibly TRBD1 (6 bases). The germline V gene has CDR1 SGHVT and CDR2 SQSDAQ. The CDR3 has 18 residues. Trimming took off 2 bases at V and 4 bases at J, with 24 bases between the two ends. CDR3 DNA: TGTGCCAGCAGCTTACCACAGGGCAGCCCACTTAAGAATTACGAGCAGTACTTC. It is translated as CASSLPQGSPLKNYEQYF.

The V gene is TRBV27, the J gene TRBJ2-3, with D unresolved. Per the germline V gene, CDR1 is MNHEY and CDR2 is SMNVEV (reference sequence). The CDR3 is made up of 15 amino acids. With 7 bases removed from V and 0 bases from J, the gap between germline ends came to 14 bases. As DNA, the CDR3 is TGTGCCAGCACCACTACAGCTCGCAGCACAGATACGCAGTATTTT. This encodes CASTTTARSTDTQYF.

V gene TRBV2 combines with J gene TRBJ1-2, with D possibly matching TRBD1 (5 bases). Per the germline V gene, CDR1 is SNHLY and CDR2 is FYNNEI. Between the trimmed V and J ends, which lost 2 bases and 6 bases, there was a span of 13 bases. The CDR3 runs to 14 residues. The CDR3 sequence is CASSETPGPNGYTF. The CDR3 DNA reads TGTGCCAGCAGTGAAACGCCGGGGCCGAATGGCTACACCTTC.

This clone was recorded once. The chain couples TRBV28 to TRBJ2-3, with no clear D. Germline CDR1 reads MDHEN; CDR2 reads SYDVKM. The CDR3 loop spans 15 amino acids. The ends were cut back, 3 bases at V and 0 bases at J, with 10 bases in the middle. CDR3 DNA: TGTGCCAGCAGTTTGAGGTGGGGTAGCACAGATACGCAGTATTTT. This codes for CASSLRWGSTDTQYF.

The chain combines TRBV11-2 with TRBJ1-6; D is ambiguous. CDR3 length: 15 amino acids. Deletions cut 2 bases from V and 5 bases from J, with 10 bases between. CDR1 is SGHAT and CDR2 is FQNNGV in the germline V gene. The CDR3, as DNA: TGTGCCAGCAGCTTACGCGTCTTCAATAATTCACCCCTCCACTTT. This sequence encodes CASSLRVFNNSPLHF.

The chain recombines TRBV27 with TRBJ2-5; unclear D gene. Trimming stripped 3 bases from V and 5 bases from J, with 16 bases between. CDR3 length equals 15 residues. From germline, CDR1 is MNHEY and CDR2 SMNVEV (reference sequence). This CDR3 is CASSFIPPGEETQYF. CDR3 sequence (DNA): TGTGCCAGCAGTTTTATTCCGCCAGGAGAGGAGACCCAGTACTTC.

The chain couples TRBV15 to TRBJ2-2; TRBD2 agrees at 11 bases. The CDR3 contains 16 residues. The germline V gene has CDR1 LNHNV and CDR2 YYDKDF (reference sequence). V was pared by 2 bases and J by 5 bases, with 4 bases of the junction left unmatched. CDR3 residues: CATSRQLAGATGELFF. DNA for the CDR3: TGTGCCACCAGCAGACAACTAGCGGGAGCTACCGGGGAGCTGTTTTTT.

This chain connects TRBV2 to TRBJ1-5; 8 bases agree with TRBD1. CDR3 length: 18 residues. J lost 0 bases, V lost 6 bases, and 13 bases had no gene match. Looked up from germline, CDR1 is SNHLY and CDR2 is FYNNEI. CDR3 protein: CASSHAKNRGNSNQPQHF. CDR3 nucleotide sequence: TGTGCCAGCAGCCACGCAAAAAACAGGGGGAATAGCAATCAGCCCCAGCATTTT.

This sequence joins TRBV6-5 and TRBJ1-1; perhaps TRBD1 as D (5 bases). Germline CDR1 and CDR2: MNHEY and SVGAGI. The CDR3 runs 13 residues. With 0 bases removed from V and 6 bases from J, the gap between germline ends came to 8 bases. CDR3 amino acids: CASSYSTGAEAFF. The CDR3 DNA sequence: TGTGCCAGCAGTTACTCGACGGGGGCTGAAGCTTTCTTT.

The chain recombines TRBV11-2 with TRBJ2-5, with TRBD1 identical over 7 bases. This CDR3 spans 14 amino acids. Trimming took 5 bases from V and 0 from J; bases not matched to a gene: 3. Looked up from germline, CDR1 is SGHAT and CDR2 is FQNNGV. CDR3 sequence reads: CASSPGTDQETQYF. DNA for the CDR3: TGTGCCAGCAGCCCCGGGACAGACCAAGAGACCCAGTACTTC.

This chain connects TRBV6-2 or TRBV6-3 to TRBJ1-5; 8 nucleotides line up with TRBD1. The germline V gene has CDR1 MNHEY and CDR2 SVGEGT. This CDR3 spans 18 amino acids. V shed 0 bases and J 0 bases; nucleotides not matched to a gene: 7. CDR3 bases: TGTGCCAGCAGTTACTCCGCAGGGGGCCTTAATAGCAATCAGCCCCAGCATTTT. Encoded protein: CASSYSAGGLNSNQPQHF.

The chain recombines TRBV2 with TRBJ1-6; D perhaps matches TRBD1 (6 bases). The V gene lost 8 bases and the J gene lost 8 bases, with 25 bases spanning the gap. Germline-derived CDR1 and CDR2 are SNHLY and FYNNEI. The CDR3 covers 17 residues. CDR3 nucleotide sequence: TGTGCCAGCGGAAGCCCGGGACACTCAACGAGGGATTCACCCCTCCACTTT. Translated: CASGSPGHSTRDSPLHF.

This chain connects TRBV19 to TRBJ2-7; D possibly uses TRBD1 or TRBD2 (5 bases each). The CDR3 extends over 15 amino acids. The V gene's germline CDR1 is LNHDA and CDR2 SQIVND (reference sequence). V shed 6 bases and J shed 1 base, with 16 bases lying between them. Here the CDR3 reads CASRERWGNSYEQYF. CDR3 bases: TGTGCCAGTAGGGAGCGGTGGGGGAATTCCTACGAGCAGTACTTC.

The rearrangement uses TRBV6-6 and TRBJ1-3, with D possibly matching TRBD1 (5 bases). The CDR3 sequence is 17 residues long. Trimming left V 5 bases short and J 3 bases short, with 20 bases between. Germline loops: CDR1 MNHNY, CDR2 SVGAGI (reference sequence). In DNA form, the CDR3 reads TGTGCCAGCAGTCCCCTGGGGGGGGGAGGTTTTGGAAACACCATATATTTT. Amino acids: CASSPLGGGGFGNTIYF.

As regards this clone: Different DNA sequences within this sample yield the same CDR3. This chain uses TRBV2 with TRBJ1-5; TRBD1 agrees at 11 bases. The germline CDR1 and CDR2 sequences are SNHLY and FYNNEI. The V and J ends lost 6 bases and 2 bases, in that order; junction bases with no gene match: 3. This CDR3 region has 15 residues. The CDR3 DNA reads TGTGCCAGCAGCGGGACAGGGGGAGGCAATCAGCCCCAGCATTTT. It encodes CASSGTGGGNQPQHF.

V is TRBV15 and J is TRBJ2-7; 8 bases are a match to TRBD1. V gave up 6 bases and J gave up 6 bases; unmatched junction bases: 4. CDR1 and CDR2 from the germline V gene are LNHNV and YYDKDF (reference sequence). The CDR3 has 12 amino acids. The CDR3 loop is CATSWTGFEQYF. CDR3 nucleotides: TGTGCCACCAGTTGGACAGGGTTCGAGCAGTACTTC.

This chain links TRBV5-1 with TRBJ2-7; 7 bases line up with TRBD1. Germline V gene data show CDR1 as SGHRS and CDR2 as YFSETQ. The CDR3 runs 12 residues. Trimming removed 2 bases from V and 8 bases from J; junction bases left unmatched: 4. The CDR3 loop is CASSLETGQQYF. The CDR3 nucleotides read TGCGCCAGCAGCTTAGAGACAGGGCAGCAGTACTTC.

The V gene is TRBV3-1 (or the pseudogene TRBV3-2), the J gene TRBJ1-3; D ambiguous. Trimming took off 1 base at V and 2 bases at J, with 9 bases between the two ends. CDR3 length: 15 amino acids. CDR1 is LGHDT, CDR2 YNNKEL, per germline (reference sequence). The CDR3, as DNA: TGTGCCAGCAGCCAAGGGAATTCCGCTGGAAACACCATATATTTT. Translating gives CASSQGNSAGNTIYF.

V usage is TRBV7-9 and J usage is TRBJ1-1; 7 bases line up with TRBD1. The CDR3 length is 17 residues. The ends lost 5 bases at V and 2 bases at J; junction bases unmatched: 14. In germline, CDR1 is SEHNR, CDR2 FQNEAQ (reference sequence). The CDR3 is CASSPDRVSGANTEAFF. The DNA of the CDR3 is TGTGCCAGCAGCCCCGACAGGGTGAGTGGGGCCAACACTGAAGCTTTCTTT.

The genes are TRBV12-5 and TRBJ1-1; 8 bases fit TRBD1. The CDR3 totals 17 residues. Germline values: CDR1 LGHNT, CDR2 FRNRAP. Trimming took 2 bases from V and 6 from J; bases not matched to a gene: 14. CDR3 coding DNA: TGTGCTAGTGGTTTGAGTCAGGGGGCGAGGTTCCAGGCTGAAGCTTTCTTT. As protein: CASGLSQGARFQAEAFF. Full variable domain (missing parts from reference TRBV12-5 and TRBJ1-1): DARVTQTPRHKVTEMGQEVTMRCQPILGHNTVFWYRQTMMQGLELLAYFRNRAPLDDSGMPKDRFSAEMPDATLATLKIQPSEPRDSAVYFCASGLSQGARFQAEAFFGQGTRLTVV.

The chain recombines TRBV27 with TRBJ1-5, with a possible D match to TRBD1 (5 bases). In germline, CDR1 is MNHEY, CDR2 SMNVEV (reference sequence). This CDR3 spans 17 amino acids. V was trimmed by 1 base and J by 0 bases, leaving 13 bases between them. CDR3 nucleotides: TGTGCCAGCAGTTTATTTCGGGACCCCTTTAGCAATCAGCCCCAGCATTTT. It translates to CASSLFRDPFSNQPQHF.

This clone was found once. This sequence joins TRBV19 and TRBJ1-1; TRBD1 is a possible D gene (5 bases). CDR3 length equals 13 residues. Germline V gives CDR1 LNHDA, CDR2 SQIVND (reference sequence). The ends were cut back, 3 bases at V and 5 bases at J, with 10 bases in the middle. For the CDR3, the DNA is TGTGCCAGTAGTATCGGGGCGTGGACTGAAGCTTTCTTT. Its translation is CASSIGAWTEAFF.

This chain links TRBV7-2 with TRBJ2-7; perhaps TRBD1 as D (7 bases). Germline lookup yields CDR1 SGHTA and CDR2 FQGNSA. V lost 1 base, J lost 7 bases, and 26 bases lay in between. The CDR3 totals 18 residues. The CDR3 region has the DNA TGTGCCAGCAGCTTAGGCCCACTGCGGGACAGACGACTGAGGGAGCAGTACTTC. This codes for CASSLGPLRDRRLREQYF.

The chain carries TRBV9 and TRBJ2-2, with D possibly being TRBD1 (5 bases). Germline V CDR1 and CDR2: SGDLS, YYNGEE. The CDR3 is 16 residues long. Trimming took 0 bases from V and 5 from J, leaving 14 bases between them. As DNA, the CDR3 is TGTGCCAGCAGCGTAGGGGGCACATTGGGAACCGGGGAGCTGTTTTTT. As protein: CASSVGGTLGTGELFF.